This TCR beta chain is drawn from a study of blood T cell repertoires in COVID-19 (dated by TCRdb to 2018 to 2020). Regarding the research as a whole: The collaborator samples originated in the United States, Italy and Spain and spanned the acute and convalescent phases of COVID-19. The prospective study material was composed of cDNA or gDNA derived from T cells, B-cell-depleted T cells, or PBMCs. Deeply sampled blood TCRbeta repertoires from subjects exposed to, actively infected with, or recovered from COVID-19 were included in the dataset. The repertoires were made available in a free public database intended to serve as a resource for research on the immune response to SARS-CoV-2. The samples were drawn from the first 160 participants of the ongoing ImmuneRACE study and from 1,254 subjects provided by 6 global collaborators. A de-identified subject ID, COVID-19 status, age in years and sex were almost always included in the sample metadata. HLA class I and class II types, where available, came from metadata supplied by the sample provider rather than from assay-based typing.

This clone showed up just a few times. Its antigen is currently not known. Base qualities are not recorded, but no much larger clone differs from it by a single base. Whole blood was collected in K2EDTA tubes by collaborating institutions according to the institutions' own protocols. For TCRbeta analysis, collaborators shipped samples in one of three forms: frozen whole blood, isolated PBMCs, or DNA extracted from either of those sample types. Study-level results and caveats: How much clinical and demographic metadata was included differed by source and by participant, and the metadata was provided uncurated.

The immunoSEQ Assay, a bias-controlled multiplex PCR, was used to amplify TCRbeta CDR3 regions from genomic DNA. The original methods were these. The number of nucleated cells in each sample was estimated by amplification of reference gene primers within the assay. To quantify the absolute abundance of each unique TCRbeta CDR3 rearrangement, sequence reads were collapsed and filtered. Productive Simpson clonality was computed per sample as the square root of Simpson's diversity index over productive rearrangements. TCRdb took this table from immuneACCESS and kept in-frame rearrangements with V and J called. Such tables lack part of the clones; where checked against another copy, unresolved V genes explain under half of the gap, and the rest is unexplained. V and J calls plus clone size are reproduced from that table; the DNA served to infer D and trimming. Here the sample has around 220,000 clones; roughly 80% occur a single time. The top ten constitute around 3.6% of the sample.

The source is a middle-aged woman with active or convalescent COVID-19. Sample: peripheral blood.

The CDR3 region reads CASSLIGLAGNTGELFF. The nucleotide sequence is TGTGCCAGCAGCTTAATAGGTCTAGCGGGGAACACCGGGGAGCTGTTTTTT. The chain uses TRBV7-3 and TRBJ2-2; a stretch of 8 junction bases matches TRBD2. V trim: 1 base; J trim: 1 base; unmatched bases: 5. As encoded in the germline V gene, CDR1 is SGHTA while CDR2 is FQGTGA. The CDR3 covers 17 residues, taking in both the cysteine and the phenylalanine. CDR3 DNA is the only sequence kept; it has 51 bases, read in frame from the first base.